These 27 T cell receptor delta chains were sequenced from one sample in a study of γδ T cells in repeated Plasmodium falciparum infection. TCRdb re-analyzed the multiplex PCR reads via CATT. The sample includes tens of thousands of delta-chain clones, approximately 1.7% seen only once; the top ten take about 15%. Flow sorting of PBMC yielded separate Vgamma9/Vdelta2+ and Vdelta2-negative gammadelta T cell populations for bulk repertoire analysis. The sample consisted of gamma-delta T cells from blood. The source of these receptors is a pool of human donors (malaria-infected and uninfected, not separated).

This clone was counted a few times. The TCRdb protein, from a much larger clone, departs from this DNA's translation at residue 7, likely by read error; the protein shown derives from the DNA. V is TRDV1 and J is TRDJ1, with a weak D call TRDD2 (5 bases). Deletions cut 1 base from V and 2 bases from J, with 26 bases between. Germline values: CDR1 TSWWSYY, CDR2 QGS. This CDR3 contains 20 residues. In DNA form, the CDR3 reads TGTGCTCTTGGGGAACCCCCCTTCGGTGTGGAACCGTTTTGGACCGATAAACTCATCTTT. As protein: CALGEPPFGVEPFWTDKLIF.

This clone is labeled as medium-sized. The chain carries TRDV2 and TRDJ1, with 10 bases aligning to TRDD3. Unmatched junction bases numbered 9, after V lost 3 bases and J lost 0 bases. The CDR3 spans 17 residues. Germline CDR1 GEAIGNYY, CDR2 EKD. CDR3 loop: CACDLLGDSMDTDKLIF. Written as DNA, the CDR3 is TGTGCCTGTGACTTACTGGGGGATTCGATGGACACCGATAAACTCATCTTT.

Ten or more counts support this clone. This may be a read error, as it is one base from a much larger clone. Additional DNA sequences in this sample encode the identical CDR3. The rearrangement links TRDV1 to TRDJ1; TRDD3 aligns across 8 bases. Trimming removed 1 base from V and 2 bases from J; junction bases left unmatched: 12. Germline values: CDR1 TSWWSYY, CDR2 QGS. The CDR3 sequence is 18 residues long. The CDR3 sequence: CALGERFQILGDTDKLIF. CDR3 DNA sequence: TGTGCTCTTGGGGAACGATTCCAAATATTGGGGGATACCGATAAACTCATCTTT.

This clone occurred many times. Translating this DNA gives a protein that differs at residue 3 from the TCRdb one, which belongs to a much larger clone; a read error is likely, and the protein shown is this translation. The gene calls are TRDV1 and TRDJ1, with 8 bases identical to TRDD3. Germline-derived CDR1 and CDR2 are TSWWSYY and QGS. The CDR3 totals 17 residues. V shed 11 bases, J shed 0 bases, and the junction held 17 bases outside the gene matches. CDR3 coding DNA: TGTGCTATTAAGAAAGGTAGCTGGGGGAAGTACACCGATAAACTCATCTTT. This translates into CAIKKGSWGKYTDKLIF.

This clone has at least ten counts. The TCRdb protein, from a much larger clone, departs from this DNA's translation at residue 5, likely by read error; the protein shown derives from the DNA. The chain joins TRDV2 to TRDJ2; 9 bases are a match to TRDD3. This CDR3 spans 15 amino acids. V was pared by 3 bases and J by 3 bases, with 4 bases of the junction left unmatched. Germline V gene data show CDR1 as GEAIGNYY and CDR2 as EKD. The CDR3 DNA sequence: TGTGCCTGTGACGCCGGGGATACGGTGACAGCACAACTCTTCTTT. It is translated as CACDAGDTVTAQLFF.

This clone turned up a few times. Translating this DNA gives a protein that differs at residue 15 from the TCRdb one, which belongs to a much larger clone; a read error is likely, and the protein shown is this translation. The chain couples TRDV1 to TRDJ1, with a tentative D call TRDD3 (5 bases). The J gene is not listed in TCRdb, so it was assigned here from a DNA match to germline. The V and J ends lost 3 bases and 0 bases respectively, with 32 bases between them. The CDR3 totals 22 residues. CDR1 TSWWSYY and CDR2 QGS come from the germline V gene. CDR3 sequence: CALGDVRVSFAGYWRYTDKLIF. The CDR3 nucleotides are TGTGCTCTTGGGGATGTCCGGGTTAGTTTTGCCGGTTACTGGAGATACACCGATAAACTCATCTTT.

Many counts were recorded for this clone. Since a far larger clone is one base different, this is likely a read error. At the DNA level, this CDR3 is encoded by other sequences in the same sample as well. No call exists for the J gene, whereas the V gene is TRDV3; TRDD3 is the table's D call, not checked against the DNA. The CDR3 covers 18 residues. CDR1 TVYSNPD and CDR2 GDNSRS come from the germline V gene (reference sequence). The CDR3 nucleotides read TGTGCCTTTAGGGGTCCCTCAAGGGATACTTCCCACACCGATAAACTCATCTTC. This translates into CAFRGPSRDTSHTDKLIF.

The gene calls are TRDV1 and TRDJ1; 9 bases agree with TRDD3. No J gene is reported in TCRdb; it was inferred here by comparing the DNA with germline. The germline CDR1 and CDR2 sequences are TSWWSYY and QGS. The V segment lost 0 bases and the J segment 0 bases; nucleotides outside the gene matches: 5. The CDR3 spans 17 residues. The CDR3 DNA reads TGTGCTCTTGGGGAACTATCTGGGGGATCCTACACCGATAAACTCATCTTT. This translates into CALGELSGGSYTDKLIF.

This clone was detected a few times. For this DNA, TCRdb reports the protein of a much larger clone, which diverges at residue 9, most likely from a read error; the protein presented here is translated directly from the DNA. The chain joins TRDV1 to TRDJ1; the match to TRDD3 covers 7 bases. Germline V gene data show CDR1 as TSWWSYY and CDR2 as QGS. The CDR3 runs 19 residues. J gave up 4 bases and V 6 bases, and 23 bases lay outside the gene matches. Here the CDR3 reads CALGKALTRIRWPYDKLIF. DNA for the CDR3: TGTGCTCTTGGTAAGGCCCTAACCCGGATACGCTGGCCATACGATAAACTCATCTTT.

A word on this clone: The translation of this DNA and the TCRdb protein of a much larger clone differ at residue 19, probably owing to a read error; the protein shown here is translated from the DNA. The CDR3 loop is CACDTYWGIFFPPYTDKLTF. The CDR3 region has the DNA TGTGCCTGTGACACGTACTGGGGGATCTTCTTCCCTCCGTACACCGATAAACTCACCTTT. The J gene has no call, while the V gene is TRDV2; whether TRDD3, the table's D call, matches the DNA was not checked. The CDR3 sequence is 20 residues long. Per the germline V gene, CDR1 is GEAIGNYY and CDR2 is EKD.

As to this clone: A far larger clone is a single base away, which makes a read error likely. Additional DNA sequences in this sample encode the identical CDR3. The chain links TRDV1 to TRDJ1; 10 nucleotides agree with TRDD3. There are 24 residues in the CDR3. V trimming: 2 bases; J trimming: 2 bases; junction bases outside the gene matches: 29. Germline-derived CDR1 and CDR2 are TSWWSYY and QGS. The CDR3 DNA is TGTGCTCTTGGGGAAACAGGTCTTCGACACCTTGGGGGATACCGAGGTTGGGGTACCGATAAACTCATCTTT. Translated, it gives CALGETGLRHLGGYRGWGTDKLIF.

The sample holds a few counts of this clone. The protein recorded in TCRdb matches a much larger clone and deviates from this DNA's translation at residue 5, suggesting a read error; the protein here is obtained by translating the DNA. J is TRDJ1 and V is TRDV3, with 9 nucleotides matching TRDD3. From germline, CDR1 is TVYSNPD and CDR2 GDNSRS (reference sequence). V lost 2 bases, J lost 0 bases, and 25 bases stayed unmatched. This CDR3 is 21 amino acids long. The CDR3 coding sequence is TGTGCCTTTCGGCTGGGCATTCCCGTTGTGTACTGGGGGACGCACACCGATAAACTCATCTTT. It translates to CAFRLGIPVVYWGTHTDKLIF.

This clone occurred a few times. The protein held in TCRdb is that of a much larger clone and does not match this DNA's translation at residue 11, likely because of a read error; the protein shown is translated from the DNA. The chain uses TRDV3 and TRDJ1, with 8 positions matching TRDD3. As TCRdb names no J gene, one was assigned here on the basis of a DNA match to germline. Germline V CDR1 and CDR2: TVYSNPD, GDNSRS (reference sequence). The CDR3 totals 19 residues. With V trimmed by 2 bases and J by 1 base, 21 bases remained unmatched. DNA for the CDR3: TGTGCCTTTGCCGCCGGCCCTTACTGGGGGGTGGTCGTCACCGATAAACTCATCTTT. It encodes CAFAAGPYWGVVVTDKLIF.

Points on this clone: This DNA's translation differs at residue 5 from TCRdb's protein, which comes from a much larger clone; a read error is likely, and the protein shown is translated from the DNA. The chain recombines TRDV1 with TRDJ1, with 8 bases identical to TRDD3. The J gene was missing in TCRdb and was found by matching the end of the DNA to germline. The CDR3 totals 22 residues. Germline V gene sequence: CDR1 TSWWSYY, CDR2 QGS. V was clipped by 4 bases and J by 2 bases; unmatched bases: 27. CDR3 in amino acids: CALGGQPYAGALVVGDTDKLIF. Written as DNA, the CDR3 is TGTGCTCTTGGGGGACAGCCTTACGCTGGTGCTTTAGTAGTGGGGGATACCGATAAACTCATCTTT.

This clone was detected a few times. This likely stems from a read error, as it lies one base from a far larger clone. The same CDR3 also results from other DNA sequences found in this sample. The chain carries TRDV1 and TRDJ1, with D possibly being TRDD3 (6 bases). CDR1 is TSWWSYY and CDR2 is QGS in the germline V gene. This CDR3 has 16 residues. Trimming left V 11 bases short and J 1 base short, with 23 bases between. The CDR3 protein is CALEEAGVGVTDKLIF. Written as DNA, the CDR3 is TGTGCTTTGGAGGAAGCAGGGGTGGGGGTCACCGATAAACTCATCTTT.

A word on this clone: Given a far larger clone just one base away, this is likely a sequencing read error. This CDR3 is also generated by other DNA sequences in the sample. V gene TRDV2 was called; the J gene was not; whether TRDD3, the table's D call, matches the DNA was not checked. Per germline, CDR1 GEAIGNYY and CDR2 EKD. CDR3 length equals 19 residues. CDR3 sequence (DNA): TGTGCCTGTGACACCCCGGCGAGGGATACCAAAAGGTCCGCCGATAAACTCATCTTC. Amino acids: CACDTPARDTKRSADKLIF.

In this sample, this clone turned up a few times. A single base is all that separates this from a far larger clone, so a read error is likely. Other DNA sequences within the sample encode an identical CDR3. CDR3 bases: TGTGCTCTTGGGGAACTCAAACCTTGCCGATTGATCCTAAAGTACACCGACAAACTCATCTTT. Protein product: CALGELKPCRLILKYTDKLIF. V usage is TRDV1 and J usage is TRDJ1; D perhaps matches TRDD2 (5 bases). Per the germline V gene, CDR1 is TSWWSYY and CDR2 is QGS. The CDR3 is 21 residues long.

This clone was counted only a few times. TCRdb attributes to this sequence the protein of a much larger clone, which differs from the DNA translation at residue 3; a read error is likely, and the protein displayed is translated from the DNA. The chain recombines TRDV2 with TRDJ1; 10 bases agree with TRDD3. Since TCRdb gives no J gene, matching the DNA to germline was used here to assign it. Germline values: CDR1 GEAIGNYY, CDR2 EKD. This CDR3 has 23 amino acids. CDR3 region: CAYDTVGSAVKGGYAAATDKLIF. CDR3 nucleotides: TGTGCCTATGACACCGTTGGTAGCGCGGTAAAAGGGGGATACGCAGCCGCCACCGATAAACTCATCTTT.

The table lists this clone with a few counts. A far larger clone is just one base off, so this is likely a read error. This sample includes further DNA sequences coding for the same CDR3. The chain employs TRDV1 and TRDJ2; TRDD2 aligns across 9 bases. Germline V lookup: CDR1 TSWWSYY, CDR2 QGS. CDR3 length: 21 amino acids. CDR3: CALGNSPSYGWGFTNTAQLFF. For the CDR3, the DNA is TGTGCTCTTGGGAACTCTCCTTCCTACGGCTGGGGATTCACTAATACAGCACAACTCTTCTTC.

This clone was seen many times. TCRdb has a much larger clone's protein, which differs at residue 8 from the translation of this DNA, likely because of a read error; what is shown is the protein translated from the DNA. The chain is built from TRDV1 and TRDJ1; D gene uncertain. The V end was cut by 2 bases, the J end by 0 bases, with 22 bases between. From germline, CDR1 is TSWWSYY and CDR2 QGS. The CDR3 is 19 amino acids. The CDR3 DNA is TGTGCTCTTGGGGAAGGCGCTGAGGCCCGGAGAGGGTACACCGATAAACTCATCTTT. Encoded protein: CALGEGAEARRGYTDKLIF.

Within the sample, this clone is large. This same CDR3 is encoded by further DNA sequences in the sample. This chain links TRDV2 with TRDJ1, with a tentative D call TRDD3 (5 bases). This CDR3 is 15 amino acids long. CDR1 and CDR2 from the germline V gene are GEAIGNYY and EKD. Between the trimmed V and J ends, which lost 3 bases and 0 bases, there was a span of 13 bases. The CDR3 DNA is TGTGCCTGTGACCCCCTCGGGGGGTACACCGATAAACTCATCTTT. Protein sequence: CACDPLGGYTDKLIF.

Details on this clone: The protein in TCRdb stems from a much larger clone and differs at residue 14 from this DNA's translation, likely a read error; here the protein is translated from the DNA. The chain couples TRDV1 to TRDJ1; D possibly uses TRDD2 or TRDD3 (8 bases each). Deletions cut 1 base from V and 0 bases from J, with 39 bases between. Germline CDR1 reads TSWWSYY; CDR2 reads QGS. This CDR3 is built from 25 residues. The CDR3 spells CALGEPTFLISFNYGGFRYTDKLIF. In nucleotides, the CDR3 is TGTGCTCTTGGGGAACCAACCTTCCTAATCTCTTTTAATTATGGGGGATTCCGGTACACCGATAAACTCATCTTT.

This clone was detected ten times or more. V is TRDV2 and J is TRDJ3; the D is unclear. The V end lost 0 bases, the J end lost 2 bases, and 13 bases lay between the germline ends. CDR3 length: 18 amino acids. Germline CDR1 and CDR2: GEAIGNYY and EKD. The CDR3 DNA reads as TGTGCCTGTGACACCGTCTCCTGCGAGCCCTGGGACACCCGACAGATGTTTTTC. It is translated as CACDTVSCEPWDTRQMFF.

As regards this clone: A read error likely explains why the TCRdb protein, taken from a much larger clone, differs from this DNA's translation at residue 6; the protein shown is translated from the DNA. The chain joins TRDV1 to TRDJ1; 8 bases are shared with TRDD3. No J gene is reported in TCRdb; it was inferred here by comparing the DNA with germline. The V segment lost 2 bases and the J segment 0 bases; nucleotides outside the gene matches: 26. The CDR3 runs to 23 residues. In germline, CDR1 is TSWWSYY, CDR2 QGS. CDR3: CALGEESTFGPLLGAKYTDKLIF. CDR3 nucleotides: TGTGCTCTTGGGGAAGAATCCACGTTCGGTCCCCTACTGGGGGCCAAATACACCGATAAACTCATCTTT.

As for this clone: The TCRdb protein, from a much larger clone, departs from this DNA's translation at residue 19, likely by read error; the protein shown derives from the DNA. The same CDR3 can be traced to other DNA sequences in this sample. V is TRDV1 and J is TRDJ1; possible D gene TRDD3, 5 bases. The CDR3 totals 21 residues. Germline V gene data show CDR1 as TSWWSYY and CDR2 as QGS. Here the CDR3 DNA reads TGTGCTCTTGGGGAACCCCAAAGACATTCCGAGAGGGTATACGCCACCGATAAACCCATCTTT. Translation: CALGEPQRHSERVYATDKPIF.

This clone was seen only a few times. TCRdb assigns this DNA the protein of a much larger clone, which departs from its translation at residue 18; this likely reflects a read error, and the protein shown comes from translating the DNA. V and J are TRDV1 and TRDJ1, with 11 bases aligning to TRDD3. Germline V gives CDR1 TSWWSYY, CDR2 QGS. The CDR3 has 25 residues. The DNA for the CDR3 is TGTGCTCTTGGGGAACAAAGTATCAGGTACCCCATTGTGGGGGATACGTTCATGTACACCGATAAACTCACCTTT. Protein: CALGEQSIRYPIVGDTFMYTDKLTF.

This clone was detected a few times. The protein recorded in TCRdb matches a much larger clone and deviates from this DNA's translation at residue 14, suggesting a read error; the protein here is obtained by translating the DNA. The V and J genes are TRDV2 and TRDJ1; 8 bases line up with TRDD3. Matching the DNA to germline supplied the J gene, which TCRdb does not give. In germline, CDR1 is GEAIGNYY, CDR2 EKD. CDR3 length: 20 amino acids. Unmatched junction bases numbered 18, after V lost 1 base and J lost 0 bases. CDR3 in amino acids: CACDTLPGTGGLLNTDKLIF. The CDR3 DNA sequence: TGTGCCTGTGACACTCTTCCCGGGACTGGGGGTCTACTGAACACCGATAAACTCATCTTT.